This T cell receptor (beta chain) was recorded in a study of cytomegalovirus exposure and HLA in healthy donors. Germline V CDR1 and CDR2: SQVTM, ANQGSEA. The CDR3 has 13 amino acids. The V gene end was trimmed by 7 bases and the J gene end by 5 bases; junction bases not matched to a gene: 9. The protocol was immunoSEQ multiplex PCR, while the TCRdb copy is restricted to in-frame clones and leaves out a portion. The data hold about 130,000 clones, with about nine tenths observed a single time. The clonotype was recovered from a woman between 25 and 40 years old in good health and CMV-seropositive. The J gene is TRBJ2-7, the V gene TRBV29-1, with 9 positions matching TRBD1. Material for sequencing was PBMCs. The CDR3 reads CSAEQGAGDEQYF. CDR3 nucleotide sequence: TGCAGCGCCGAACAGGGGGCAGGGGACGAGCAGTACTTC.